This T cell receptor beta chain emerged from a study of STAT5B mutations in CD4+ large granular lymphocyte leukemia. The method was immunoSEQ multiplex PCR; TCRdb's version includes in-frame clones alone and lacks a portion of them. The table has tens of thousands of clones, more than 60% seen once; the top ten hold roughly 2%. A word on this clone: Its antigen is not identified.

Notes on the study in general: No patients shared main leukemic clonotypes, though about 26% appeared at low frequency elsewhere.

The TCR sequence derives from a human donor in good health. Sequenced sample: CD4+ T cells from blood buffy coats.

For the CDR3, the DNA is TGTGCCTTCTCACCGGGACAGGGCACCGGGGAGCTGTTTTTT. Translation: CAFSPGQGTGELFF. The chain recombines TRBV10-3 with TRBJ2-2; 9 nucleotides line up with TRBD1. V lost 11 bases to trimming and J lost 4 bases; unmatched junction nucleotides: 8. The CDR3 contains 14 residues. Looked up from germline, CDR1 is ENHRY and CDR2 is SYGVKD.